The rows below give T cell receptor beta chains drawn from one sample of a study of identical twins. MiXCR, run by TCRdb on the 5' RACE reads, gives a single entry per CDR3 protein. Among 540,000 or so distinct CDR3 sequences listed, about a fifth were seen once. The data also belong to a second study, concerning yellow fever vaccine responses in identical twins.

Material: CD4+ T cells sorted from blood. These receptors all come from a woman younger than 35 in good health. Each CDR3 is given with its conserved first and last residue. D genes are given only for firm matches. The size field is filled for only some rows; it gives once, few, many or a size class.

j_gene: TRBJ2-2
v_gene: TRBV7-3
d_gene: TRBD1
abundance: NA
CDR3aa: CASSPRAVEGAFTGELFF
CDR3nt: TGTGCCAGCAGCCCACGAGCGGTAGAGGGGGCGTTCACCGGGGAGCTGTTTTTT

j_gene: TRBJ2-2
v_gene: TRBV12-3/TRBV12-4
d_gene: TRBD2
abundance: few
CDR3aa: CASSFPPGGRATGELFF
CDR3nt: TGTGCCAGCAGTTTCCCCCCCGGCGGGAGGGCCACCGGGGAGCTGTTTTTT

j_gene: TRBJ2-3
v_gene: TRBV7-3
d_gene: NA
abundance: NA
CDR3aa: CASSQKPSPPSTDTQYF
CDR3nt: TGTGCCAGCAGCCAAAAACCTAGCCCCCCTAGCACAGATACGCAGTATTTT

j_gene: TRBJ2-2
v_gene: TRBV2
d_gene: TRBD2
abundance: NA
CDR3aa: CASGGETGELFF
CDR3nt: TGTGCCAGCGGGGGGGAGACCGGGGAGCTGTTTTTT

j_gene: TRBJ2-1
v_gene: TRBV11-2
d_gene: NA
abundance: few
CDR3aa: CASSLELGEQFF
CDR3nt: TGTGCCAGCAGCTTAGAATTAGGTGAGCAGTTCTTC

j_gene: TRBJ2-2
v_gene: TRBV7-6
d_gene: NA
abundance: NA
CDR3aa: CASSTISGTGELFF
CDR3nt: TGTGCCAGCAGCACTATATCGGGAACCGGGGAGCTGTTTTTT

j_gene: TRBJ2-1
v_gene: TRBV20-1
d_gene: NA
abundance: NA
CDR3aa: CSAPPLGRDSYNEQFF
CDR3nt: TGCAGTGCCCCCCCCCTCGGGCGGGATTCCTACAATGAGCAGTTCTTC

j_gene: TRBJ2-1
v_gene: TRBV24-1
d_gene: TRBD1
abundance: NA
CDR3aa: CATSDRTGGYNEQFF
CDR3nt: TGTGCCACCAGTGACAGGACAGGGGGCTACAATGAGCAGTTCTTC

j_gene: TRBJ1-2
v_gene: TRBV7-9
d_gene: TRBD1
abundance: NA
CDR3aa: CASSAQGEPSGYTF
CDR3nt: TGTGCCAGCAGCGCGCAGGGGGAGCCAAGTGGCTACACCTTC

j_gene: TRBJ2-2
v_gene: TRBV5-1
d_gene: NA
abundance: NA
CDR3aa: CASSLVGSDTGELFF
CDR3nt: TGCGCCAGCAGCTTGGTAGGGTCCGACACCGGGGAGCTGTTTTTT

j_gene: TRBJ1-4
v_gene: TRBV12-3/TRBV12-4
d_gene: TRBD1
abundance: many
CDR3aa: CASSRAATGQLLFF
CDR3nt: TGTGCCAGCAGCCGTGCCGCGACAGGGCAACTGCTGTTTTTT

j_gene: TRBJ1-2
v_gene: TRBV5-5
d_gene: NA
abundance: few
CDR3aa: CASSPVEEYGYTF
CDR3nt: TGTGCCAGCAGCCCAGTGGAGGAGTATGGCTACACCTTC

j_gene: TRBJ2-2
v_gene: TRBV12-3/TRBV12-4
d_gene: NA
abundance: NA
CDR3aa: CASCLSQGYTGELFF
CDR3nt: TGTGCCAGCTGTTTAAGTCAGGGCTACACCGGGGAGCTGTTTTTT

j_gene: TRBJ1-5
v_gene: TRBV20-1
d_gene: NA
abundance: NA
CDR3aa: CSARDTQGPNQPQHF
CDR3nt: TGCAGTGCTAGAGACACACAGGGTCCAAATCAGCCCCAGCATTTT

j_gene: TRBJ2-7
v_gene: TRBV3-1
d_gene: NA
abundance: few
CDR3aa: CASSQGHAAYEQYF
CDR3nt: TGTGCCAGCAGCCAAGGACACGCCGCCTACGAGCAGTACTTC

j_gene: TRBJ1-1
v_gene: TRBV20-1
d_gene: TRBD1
abundance: NA
CDR3aa: CSAKGTGPEAFF
CDR3nt: TGCAGTGCCAAAGGGACAGGGCCTGAAGCTTTCTTT

j_gene: TRBJ1-2
v_gene: TRBV28
d_gene: NA
abundance: few
CDR3aa: CASSLSITPGGTF
CDR3nt: TGTGCCAGCAGTTTATCGATCACCCCGGGGGGCACCTTC

j_gene: TRBJ1-5
v_gene: TRBV6-1
d_gene: TRBD1
abundance: few
CDR3aa: CASSELGQGGQPQHF
CDR3nt: TGTGCCAGCAGTGAATTGGGACAGGGTGGCCAGCCCCAGCATTTT

j_gene: TRBJ2-7
v_gene: TRBV5-1
d_gene: NA
abundance: NA
CDR3aa: CASQVQEGASYEQYF
CDR3nt: TGCGCCAGCCAAGTCCAGGAGGGAGCCTCCTACGAGCAGTACTTC

j_gene: TRBJ2-5
v_gene: TRBV20-1
d_gene: NA
abundance: few
CDR3aa: CSALSPHRALEETQYF
CDR3nt: TGCAGTGCCCTCTCCCCCCACAGGGCCCTCGAAGAGACCCAGTACTTC

j_gene: TRBJ2-2
v_gene: TRBV28
d_gene: NA
abundance: few
CDR3aa: CASRLPGSTGELFF
CDR3nt: TGTGCCAGCAGATTACCGGGGAGCACCGGGGAGCTGTTTTTT

j_gene: TRBJ2-3
v_gene: TRBV14
d_gene: TRBD2
abundance: few
CDR3aa: CASSQGLTSGNTDTQYF
CDR3nt: TGTGCCAGCAGCCAAGGATTGACTAGCGGGAACACAGATACGCAGTATTTT

j_gene: TRBJ1-3
v_gene: TRBV3-1
d_gene: TRBD1
abundance: NA
CDR3aa: CASSPRVTGRDTIYF
CDR3nt: TGTGCCAGCAGCCCGAGGGTGACAGGGAGAGACACCATATATTTT

j_gene: TRBJ1-5
v_gene: TRBV12-5
d_gene: NA
abundance: NA
CDR3aa: CASGWGKDQPQHF
CDR3nt: TGTGCTAGTGGTTGGGGGAAGGATCAGCCCCAGCATTTT

j_gene: TRBJ1-5
v_gene: TRBV20-1
d_gene: TRBD1
abundance: NA
CDR3aa: CSAESGQGAVVGNQPQHF
CDR3nt: TGCAGTGCGGAATCGGGACAGGGGGCTGTAGTGGGCAATCAGCCCCAGCATTTT

j_gene: TRBJ2-1
v_gene: TRBV29-1
d_gene: TRBD2
abundance: few
CDR3aa: CSVEEILAGSNEQFF
CDR3nt: TGCAGCGTTGAAGAAATACTAGCGGGGAGCAATGAGCAGTTCTTC

j_gene: TRBJ1-1
v_gene: TRBV6-2/TRBV6-3
d_gene: NA
abundance: few
CDR3aa: CASTSGGKGNTEAFF
CDR3nt: TGTGCCAGCACGAGCGGGGGTAAGGGGAACACTGAAGCTTTCTTT

j_gene: TRBJ2-5
v_gene: TRBV29-1
d_gene: NA
abundance: few
CDR3aa: CSVEDYTRRETQYF
CDR3nt: TGCAGCGTTGAAGATTACACCCGCCGGGAGACCCAGTACTTC

j_gene: TRBJ2-5
v_gene: TRBV2
d_gene: TRBD2
abundance: NA
CDR3aa: CATGSGAGETQYF
CDR3nt: TGTGCCACAGGGAGCGGAGCGGGGGAGACCCAGTACTTC

j_gene: TRBJ1-1
v_gene: TRBV5-6
d_gene: NA
abundance: few
CDR3aa: CASSRAGVDEAFF
CDR3nt: TGTGCCAGCAGCAGGGCAGGGGTCGATGAAGCTTTCTTT

j_gene: TRBJ2-7
v_gene: TRBV20-1
d_gene: TRBD1
abundance: NA
CDR3aa: CSASGTGGLGSSYEQYF
CDR3nt: TGCAGTGCTTCCGGGACAGGGGGACTAGGGAGCTCCTACGAGCAGTACTTC

j_gene: TRBJ2-7
v_gene: TRBV5-1
d_gene: NA
abundance: NA
CDR3aa: CASSSQRGSLYEQYF
CDR3nt: TGCGCCAGCAGCTCCCAACGGGGTTCTCTCTACGAGCAGTACTTC